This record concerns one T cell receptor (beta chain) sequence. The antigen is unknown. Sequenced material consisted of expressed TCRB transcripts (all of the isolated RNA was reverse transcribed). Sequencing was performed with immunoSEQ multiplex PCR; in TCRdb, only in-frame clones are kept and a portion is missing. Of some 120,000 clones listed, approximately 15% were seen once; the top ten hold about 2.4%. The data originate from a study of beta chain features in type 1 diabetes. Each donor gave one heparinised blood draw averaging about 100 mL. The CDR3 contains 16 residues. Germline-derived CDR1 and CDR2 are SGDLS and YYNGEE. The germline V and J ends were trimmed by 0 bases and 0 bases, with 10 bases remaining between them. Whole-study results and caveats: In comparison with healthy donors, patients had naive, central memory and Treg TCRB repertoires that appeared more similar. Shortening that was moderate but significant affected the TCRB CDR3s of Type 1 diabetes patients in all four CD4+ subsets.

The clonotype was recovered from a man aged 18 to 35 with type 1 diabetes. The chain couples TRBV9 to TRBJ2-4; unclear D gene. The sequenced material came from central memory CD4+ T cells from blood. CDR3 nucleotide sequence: TGTGCCAGCAGCGTAGCTAACGGGCTAGCCAAAAACATTCAGTACTTC. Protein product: CASSVANGLAKNIQYF.